These 24 T cell receptor beta chains originate from one sample sequenced in a study of blood T cells in healthy people across ages (dated by TCRdb to the mid-2010s). Libraries were made using 5' RACE. The run used an Illumina HiSeq 2500. A second PCR of about 7 to 12 cycles was run with a J-beta primer mix and a sample-barcoded 5' primer. The public sequencing data were trimmed at Q25 with fastp and processed into clonotypes with MiXCR by TCRdb, which kept only in-frame beta chains. Identical CDR3 protein sequences are pooled into one entry, listed with their most common genes and DNA. Here the sample has about 1.4 million distinct CDR3 sequences; roughly 60% occur a single time. 5.5% to 8% of the sample lies in the top ten. Sequencing was performed on blood. Receptor source: a young man in good health.

This sequence joins TRBV27 and TRBJ1-2; perhaps TRBD1 as D (5 bases). Trimming shortened V by 3 bases and J by 5 bases, and 13 bases separated the two germline ends. From germline, CDR1 is MNHEY and CDR2 SMNVEV (reference sequence). The length of the CDR3 is 14 residues. Here the CDR3 reads CASSFAGVGYGYTF. As DNA, the CDR3 is TGTGCCAGCAGTTTCGCGGGGGTCGGGTATGGCTACACCTTC.

The chain joins TRBV6-2 or TRBV6-3 to TRBJ2-5, with no clear D. The CDR3 consists of 14 residues. Trimming took 2 bases from V and 5 from J, leaving 12 bases between them. Germline V lookup: CDR1 MNHEY, CDR2 SVGEGT. CDR3 in DNA: TGTGCCAGCAGTTACCCCCGACTTGGGGAGACCCAGTACTTC. This gives the protein CASSYPRLGETQYF.

This clonotype was recorded at least ten times. The chain links TRBV5-1 to TRBJ2-7; TRBD1 matches at 8 bases. Germline V gene lookup returns CDR1 SGHRS and CDR2 YFSETQ. The V gene end was trimmed by 3 bases and the J gene end by 1 base; junction bases not matched to a gene: 3. The CDR3 covers 14 residues. CDR3 in amino acids: CASSYTGGSYEQYF. DNA of the CDR3: TGCGCCAGCAGCTACACAGGGGGATCCTACGAGCAGTACTTC. Based on the CDR3 plus reference TRBV5-1 and TRBJ2-7, the full variable domain is KAGVTQTPRYLIKTRGQQVTLSCSPISGHRSVSWYQQTPGQGLQFLFEYFSETQRNKGNFPGRFSGRQFSNSRSEMNVSTLELGDSALYLCASSYTGGSYEQYFGPGTRLTVT.

This clonotype came up a few times. The chain carries TRBV12-3 or TRBV12-4 and TRBJ2-6; TRBD2 matches 7 bases. With 8 bases clipped from V and 4 bases from J, the junction kept 5 bases outside the gene matches. The CDR3 sequence is 14 residues long. The CDR3 bases are TGTGCCAGCGGGGGGGTTGCGGGGGCCAACGTCCTGACTTTC. Translation: CASGGVAGANVLTF.

The J gene is TRBJ1-1, the V gene TRBV7-9; D is perhaps TRBD1 (6 bases). Trimming removed 6 bases at V and 7 bases at J, with 15 bases between. The CDR3 is 13 amino acids. Germline CDR1 reads SEHNR; CDR2 reads FQNEAQ (reference sequence). In nucleotides, the CDR3 is TGTGCCAGCAGAGATAAAGGGGGAGATGAAGCTTTCTTT. This codes for CASRDKGGDEAFF.

Only a few counts were recorded for this clonotype. The CDR3 region has the DNA TGCAGCGTTGAACGCAGCTTGAACACTGAAGCTTTCTTT. This codes for CSVERSLNTEAFF. The V call is TRBV29-1, the J call TRBJ1-1; no firm D call. This CDR3 has 13 amino acids. Germline CDR1 SQVTM, CDR2 ANQGSEA. V was clipped by 2 bases and J by 0 bases, with 7 bases between them.

This chain uses TRBV6-2 or TRBV6-3 with TRBJ2-7, with 7 positions matching TRBD1. Germline lookup yields CDR1 MNHEY and CDR2 SVGEGT. The V gene end was trimmed by 7 bases and the J gene end by 4 bases; junction bases not matched to a gene: 13. The CDR3 runs 15 residues. CDR3 DNA sequence: TGTGCCAGCACTAAACCGCCGGGACAGTTATACGAGCAGTACTTC. Translated: CASTKPPGQLYEQYF.

This clonotype has a handful of counts. The DNA for the CDR3 is TGCGCCAGCAGCTCGGGACTAGCGGGAGGGGAGACCCAGTACTTC. It codes for CASSSGLAGGETQYF. This chain links TRBV5-1 with TRBJ2-5; 16 nucleotides agree with TRBD2. J was trimmed by 5 bases and V by 3 bases; bases with no gene match: 1. The germline V gene has CDR1 SGHRS and CDR2 YFSETQ. The CDR3 sequence is 15 residues long.

This CDR3 reads CATSESGQGETQYF. CDR3 sequence (DNA): TGTGCCACCAGTGAATCTGGACAGGGGGAGACCCAGTACTTC. V gene TRBV24-1 combines with J gene TRBJ2-7; 9 bases align to TRBD1. The DNA end favors TRBJ2-5, so the J call may be wrong. CDR1 and CDR2 from the germline V gene are KGHDR and SFDVKD. The CDR3 extends over 14 amino acids.

The J gene is TRBJ1-1, the V gene TRBV7-2, with 10 bases that match TRBD1. In germline, CDR1 is SGHTA, CDR2 FQGNSA. The CDR3 is 15 residues long. J lost 7 bases, V lost 5 bases, and 10 bases had no gene match. The CDR3 DNA reads as TGTGCCAGCAGCACCCGGACAGGGGGGTTCGGTGAAGCTTTCTTT. This encodes CASSTRTGGFGEAFF.

This clonotype was observed a handful of times. The chain uses TRBV7-9 and TRBJ1-1; D may be TRBD1 (6 bases). The V and J ends lost 5 bases and 11 bases respectively, with 30 bases between them. The germline gives CDR1 SEHNR, CDR2 FQNEAQ (reference sequence). The CDR3 covers 17 residues. CDR3 loop: CASSALKPGQKGRWAFF. The CDR3 nucleotides read TGTGCCAGCAGCGCACTTAAGCCCGGACAGAAAGGTCGATGGGCTTTCTTT.

V usage is TRBV3-1 and J usage is TRBJ1-2; D not certain. The CDR3 length is 15 residues. Germline CDR1 reads LGHDT; CDR2 reads YNNKEL (reference sequence). V gave up 0 bases and J gave up 4 bases, with 12 bases separating them. The chain's CDR3 is CASSQDLGVSYGYTF. As DNA, the CDR3 is TGTGCCAGCAGCCAAGATCTTGGGGTCAGCTATGGCTACACCTTC.

This clonotype was detected a few times. CDR3 region: CASSVGQGHYEQYF. The CDR3, as DNA: TGTGCCAGCAGTGTAGGACAGGGACACTACGAGCAGTACTTC. V is TRBV7-6 and J is TRBJ2-5; TRBD1 aligns across 8 bases. The J call could be wrong; TRBJ2-7 is a better fit for the DNA end. Looked up from germline, CDR1 is SGHVS and CDR2 is FNYEAQ. The CDR3 covers 14 residues.

For the CDR3, the DNA is TGTGCCAGCCACGGGAGTCAGGGTGGCACTGAAGCTTTCTTT. Its translation: CASHGSQGGTEAFF. The rearrangement uses TRBV6-5 and TRBJ1-1, with a possible D match to TRBD1 (5 bases). V shed 8 bases and J shed 4 bases, with 17 bases lying between them. Germline assignment: CDR1 MNHEY and CDR2 SVGAGI. The CDR3 has 14 amino acids.

This chain connects TRBV12-3 or TRBV12-4 to TRBJ1-4; D might be TRBD1 (6 bases). This CDR3 region has 15 residues. The V end was cut by 7 bases, the J end by 8 bases, with 20 bases between. This CDR3 reads CASTLGRGQGEKLFF. Here the CDR3 DNA reads TGTGCCAGCACTCTGGGCAGGGGTCAGGGGGAAAAACTGTTTTTT.

This clonotype was recorded a few times. The CDR3 is CASSYGTSGSHEQYF. The CDR3 DNA reads as TGTGCCAGCAGTTACGGGACTAGCGGGAGTCACGAGCAGTACTTC. The chain couples TRBV6-5 to TRBJ2-7, with 14 bases lining up with TRBD2. The trim removed 2 bases at V and 5 bases at J, leaving 2 bases unmatched. Germline-derived CDR1 and CDR2 are MNHEY and SVGAGI. CDR3 length equals 15 residues.

This clonotype appeared a few times. The rearrangement uses TRBV5-1 and TRBJ2-6, with a possible D match to TRBD1 (6 bases). Deletions cut 2 bases from V and 0 bases from J, with 12 bases between. The CDR3 loop spans 17 amino acids. Germline loops: CDR1 SGHRS, CDR2 YFSETQ. Written as DNA, the CDR3 is TGCGCCAGCAGCTTCAATCCACAGGGCTCTGGGGCCAACGTCCTGACTTTC. Its translation is CASSFNPQGSGANVLTF.

This clonotype was seen more than once but under ten times. The V and J genes are TRBV4-1 and TRBJ1-2; 7 bases are a match to TRBD1. The CDR3 sequence is 19 residues long. Germline V CDR1 and CDR2: MGHRA, YSYEKL. The junction had 18 bases not matched to a gene; V was cut back by 0 bases and J by 5 bases. The CDR3 protein is CASSQDPLGGQGVRYGYTF. The CDR3 DNA follows: TGCGCCAGCAGCCAAGATCCCCTCGGGGGTCAGGGGGTTCGGTATGGCTACACCTTC.

This clonotype was observed a few times. V and J are TRBV6-6 and TRBJ1-1; unclear D gene. Germline CDR1 and CDR2: MNHNY and SVGAGI (reference sequence). The V end was cut by 7 bases, the J end by 6 bases, with 15 bases between. The length of the CDR3 is 13 residues. The CDR3 region has the DNA TGTGCCAGCAACCCCATGGCGGGAGCTGAAGCTTTCTTT. It is translated as CASNPMAGAEAFF.

The chain joins TRBV29-1 to TRBJ2-7, with D unclear. V lost 6 bases and J lost 2, with 11 bases in between. The CDR3 contains 12 residues. Germline CDR1 is SQVTM and CDR2 is ANQGSEA. The CDR3 DNA reads as TGCAGCGTCAGGAGTGCCCCCTACGAGCAGTACTTC. This encodes CSVRSAPYEQYF.

V usage is TRBV9 and J usage is TRBJ2-1, with TRBD2 matching 10 bases. The germline V gene encodes CDR1 SGDLS and CDR2 YYNGEE. This CDR3 comprises 16 residues. The trim removed 3 bases at V and 5 bases at J, leaving 8 bases unmatched. The CDR3 region is CASSAEIGLADNEQFF. For the CDR3, the DNA is TGTGCCAGCAGCGCCGAGATAGGACTAGCGGACAATGAGCAGTTCTTC.

This clonotype was observed a few times. The chain uses TRBV2 and TRBJ1-2; D possibly corresponds to TRBD1 (6 bases). V was shortened by 7 bases and J by 0 bases, with 15 bases between the two germline ends. Germline values: CDR1 SNHLY, CDR2 FYNNEI. The CDR3 extends over 15 amino acids. CDR3 DNA sequence: TGTGCCAGCACCCGACAGGACCCGGCTAACTATGGCTACACCTTC. Translation gives CASTRQDPANYGYTF.

The CDR3 here is CASSLAPRLAGGGEQFF. CDR3 DNA: TGTGCCAGCAGCTTAGCCCCCCGACTAGCGGGAGGTGGTGAGCAGTTCTTC. The V gene is TRBV7-6, the J gene TRBJ2-1; 13 bases line up with TRBD2. The CDR3 runs to 17 residues. Trimming at V came to 0 bases and at J to 9 bases, leaving 8 bases not matched to a gene. Germline-derived CDR1 and CDR2 are SGHVS and FNYEAQ.

In its sample, this clonotype was seen once. In DNA, the CDR3 is TGTGCCAGCAGTTACTCGAGGGACTTGTTCTCCTACGAGCAGTACTTC. It codes for CASSYSRDLFSYEQYF. The chain has TRBV6-6 and TRBJ2-7; tentative D call: TRBD2 (6 bases). V gave up 0 bases and J gave up 0 bases, with 12 bases separating them. This CDR3 comprises 16 residues. The germline V gene has CDR1 MNHNY and CDR2 SVGAGI (reference sequence).